These 30 T cell receptor beta chains originate from one sample sequenced in a study of cytomegalovirus exposure and HLA in healthy donors. Primers for the PCR totalled 60 Vbeta and 13 Jbeta. Libraries were prepared by immunoSEQ multiplex PCR; TCRdb keeps only in-frame clonotypes and omits some of them. The sample holds 150,000 to 200,000 clones, over 60% seen once. Sequencing was done on a sample of PBMCs. The receptors derive from a man aged 18 to 35 in good health and CMV-seronegative.

On this clone itself: At one end the junction does not follow the germline gene, possibly because of a read error. The J gene is TRBJ2-7, the V gene TRBV7-9; TRBD2 aligns across 7 bases. Germline V gene data show CDR1 as SEHNR and CDR2 as FQNEAQ (reference sequence). The CDR3 length is 11 residues. The CDR3 DNA follows: TGTTCCAGCAGCTTACTGGGGGGGAAGTACTTC. Amino acids: CSSSLLGGKYF.

This chain uses TRBV28 with TRBJ1-6, with 7 bases aligning to TRBD1. The germline V gene has CDR1 MDHEN and CDR2 SYDVKM. This CDR3 is 20 amino acids long. After removal of 1 base from V and 0 bases from J, the junction contained 12 bases not matched to a gene. The CDR3 spells CASSLYGDTGVSSYNSPLHF. In DNA, the CDR3 is TGTGCCAGCAGTTTATATGGGGATACAGGGGTAAGCTCCTATAATTCACCCCTCCACTTT.

Only a few counts were recorded for this clone. The J gene is TRBJ2-3, the V gene TRBV4-1; TRBD1 matches at 8 bases. This CDR3 contains 15 residues. V was clipped by 1 base and J by 4 bases; unmatched bases: 4. The germline V gene encodes CDR1 MGHRA and CDR2 YSYEKL. The CDR3 here is CASSQASTGADTQYF. In DNA, the CDR3 is TGCGCCAGCAGCCAAGCTTCGACAGGGGCAGATACGCAGTATTTT.

This chain uses TRBV19 with TRBJ2-1; 9 bases line up with TRBD1. The length of the CDR3 is 16 residues. Losses at the gene ends were 4 bases for V and 4 bases for J; bases not matched to a gene: 8. Germline V gives CDR1 LNHDA, CDR2 SQIVND (reference sequence). In DNA form, the CDR3 reads TGTGCCAGTAGTAAAACAGGGGGCGCATATTACAATGAGCAGTTCTTC. Its translation: CASSKTGGAYYNEQFF.

The chain employs TRBV5-1 and TRBJ2-3; 7 nucleotides agree with TRBD2. Germline V lookup: CDR1 SGHRS, CDR2 YFSETQ. J gave up 8 bases and V 6 bases, and 21 bases lay outside the gene matches. CDR3 size: 17 residues. CDR3 in amino acids: CASTPLARNGGRGTQYF. CDR3 nucleotides: TGCGCCAGCACTCCACTTGCACGAAATGGCGGGAGAGGTACGCAGTATTTT.

The chain couples TRBV11-2 to TRBJ2-1; 10 nucleotides line up with TRBD1. Trimming took 1 base from V and 2 from J; bases not matched to a gene: 5. The CDR3 spans 17 residues. Per germline, CDR1 SGHAT and CDR2 FQNNGV. Written as DNA, the CDR3 is TGTGCCAGCAGCTTAGCCCTCGGGACAGGGGCCTACAATGAGCAGTTCTTC. Its protein is CASSLALGTGAYNEQFF. Together with reference TRBV11-2 and TRBJ2-1, the CDR3 gives the full variable domain: EAGVAQSPRYKIIEKRQSVAFWCNPISGHATLYWYQQILGQGPKLLIQFQNNGVVDDSQLPKDRFSAERLKGVDSTLKIQPAKLEDSAVYLCASSLALGTGAYNEQFFGPGTRLTVL.

The chain combines TRBV2 with TRBJ1-5; the D gene is possibly TRBD1 (5 bases). Germline V gene lookup returns CDR1 SNHLY and CDR2 FYNNEI. CDR3 size: 14 residues. Trimming pared 4 bases from V and 2 bases from J, leaving 9 bases between. CDR3 region: CASSAGNRNQPQHF. The DNA of the CDR3 is TGTGCCAGCAGTGCAGGGAACCGCAATCAGCCCCAGCATTTT.

The sample holds one count of this clone. V usage is TRBV7-9 and J usage is TRBJ2-5, with D possibly TRBD1 on 7 matching bases. The CDR3 runs 18 residues. Trimming took off 1 base at V and 4 bases at J, with 22 bases between the two ends. Germline V gene data show CDR1 as SEHNR and CDR2 as FQNEAQ (reference sequence). The CDR3 sequence: CASSLVGGRHEGGETQYF. The CDR3 DNA reads as TGTGCCAGCAGCTTAGTAGGGGGCCGACACGAGGGGGGAGAGACCCAGTACTTC.

The V and J genes are TRBV10-3 and TRBJ2-6; TRBD1 aligns across 7 bases. J gave up 4 bases and V 0 bases, and 15 bases lay outside the gene matches. CDR1 is ENHRY and CDR2 is SYGVKD in the germline V gene. The CDR3 has 20 amino acids. CDR3: CAISESQGTVSEAGANVLTF. The CDR3 DNA is TGTGCCATCAGTGAGTCACAAGGGACAGTGAGTGAGGCCGGGGCCAACGTCCTGACTTTC.

The chain links TRBV28 to TRBJ2-3; maybe TRBD2 (5 bases). CDR3 length equals 14 residues. In germline, CDR1 is MDHEN, CDR2 SYDVKM. V gave up 2 bases and J gave up 5 bases, with 11 bases separating them. The CDR3 loop reads CASSLLGRGDTQYF. CDR3 nucleotide sequence: TGTGCCAGCAGTTTACTAGGTCGGGGAGATACGCAGTATTTT.

V is TRBV27 and J is TRBJ2-3, with TRBD2 matching 10 bases. Germline V lookup: CDR1 MNHEY, CDR2 SMNVEV (reference sequence). The length of the CDR3 is 14 residues. Trimming removed 6 bases from V and 5 bases from J; junction bases left unmatched: 5. In nucleotides, the CDR3 is TGTGCCAGCAGACGTCTAGCGGGAGAAGATACGCAGTATTTT. Translation: CASRRLAGEDTQYF.

This clone was observed once. Germline and junction disagree at one end, which may indicate a read error. The sample holds other DNA sequences that translate to the same CDR3. This chain links TRBV11-3 with TRBJ2-7, with a tentative D call TRBD1 (5 bases). Looked up from germline, CDR1 is SGHNT and CDR2 is YENEEA. This CDR3 is 14 amino acids long. Here the CDR3 reads CASSLGQGTYEQYF. CDR3 DNA sequence: TGCGCCAGCAGCTTAGGGCAGGGCACCTACGAGCAGTACTTC.

In DNA, the CDR3 is TGTGCCAGCAGCTTCGCTAGCCAGTGGGGCACAGATACGCAGTATTTT. This codes for CASSFASQWGTDTQYF. The rearrangement links TRBV11-3 to TRBJ2-3; D may be TRBD2 (5 bases). The germline V gene has CDR1 SGHNT and CDR2 YENEEA. V was trimmed by 3 bases and J by 1 base, leaving 14 bases between them. The CDR3 contains 16 residues.

V usage is TRBV9 and J usage is TRBJ2-1; maybe TRBD2 (6 bases). CDR1 SGDLS and CDR2 YYNGEE come from the germline V gene. Trimming shortened V by 0 bases and J by 7 bases, and 17 bases separated the two germline ends. The CDR3 covers 16 residues. The CDR3 sequence is CASSVGPASVGNEQFF. In DNA form, the CDR3 reads TGTGCCAGCAGCGTAGGCCCTGCTAGCGTGGGGAATGAGCAGTTCTTC. The full variable domain, in which reference TRBV9 and TRBJ2-1 provide the parts outside the CDR3, is DSGVTQTPKHLITATGQRVTLRCSPRSGDLSVYWYQQSLDQGLQFLIQYYNGEERAKGNILERFSAQQFPDLHSELNLSSLELGDSALYFCASSVGPASVGNEQFFGPGTRLTVL.

The CDR3 DNA reads TGTGCCAGCTCGGCTAGCGGGGCCACAGATACGCAGTATTTT. Protein sequence: CASSASGATDTQYF. V usage is TRBV18 and J usage is TRBJ2-3; 9 bases are shared with TRBD2. Unmatched junction bases numbered 3, after V lost 6 bases and J lost 2 bases. The germline gives CDR1 KGHSH, CDR2 LQKENI. The CDR3 has 14 amino acids.

J is TRBJ2-2 and V is TRBV5-4, with TRBD2 identical over 14 bases. Trimming removed 4 bases from V and 4 bases from J; junction bases left unmatched: 3. Germline CDR1 SGHNT, CDR2 YYREEE (reference sequence). The CDR3 has 16 amino acids. The CDR3 loop reads CASSRLAGGVTGELFF. The DNA of the CDR3 is TGTGCCAGCAGCCGACTAGCGGGGGGGGTCACCGGGGAGCTGTTTTTT.

The rearrangement links TRBV4-2 to TRBJ2-1; 12 bases are shared with TRBD2. V dropped 0 bases and J dropped 7; count of bases not matched to a gene: 7. Per the germline V gene, CDR1 is LGHNA and CDR2 is YNFKEQ. The CDR3 totals 17 residues. CDR3 DNA: TGTGCCAGCAGCCAAGATTCGGGCCTAGCGGGAGGGAATGAGCAGTTCTTC. This codes for CASSQDSGLAGGNEQFF.

This chain connects TRBV5-5 to TRBJ1-6; TRBD1 might be the D (6 bases). The V gene's germline CDR1 is SGHKS and CDR2 YYEKEE (reference sequence). Trimming cost V 4 bases and J 7 bases, with 12 bases left between them. This CDR3 is built from 14 residues. CDR3 region: CASSPGQLNSPLHF. In nucleotides, the CDR3 is TGTGCCAGCAGCCCTGGACAGCTAAATTCACCCCTCCACTTT. The full variable domain, its missing parts supplied by reference TRBV5-5 and TRBJ1-6, is DAGVTQSPTHLIKTRGQQVTLRCSPISGHKSVSWYQQVLGQGPQFIFQYYEKEERGRGNFPDRFSARQFPNYSSELNVNALLLGDSALYLCASSPGQLNSPLHFGNGTRLTVT.

The chain combines TRBV5-4 with TRBJ2-3; TRBD1 aligns across 10 bases. Trimming removed 4 bases from V and 0 bases from J; junction bases left unmatched: 5. Germline lookup yields CDR1 SGHNT and CDR2 YYREEE (reference sequence). The CDR3 has 16 residues. In DNA, the CDR3 is TGTGCCAGCAGCGTTAGGGGACAGGGGAGCACAGATACGCAGTATTTT. Its protein is CASSVRGQGSTDTQYF.

The V gene is TRBV27, the J gene TRBJ2-3, with 10 bases matching TRBD2. This CDR3 region has 13 residues. Germline CDR1 MNHEY, CDR2 SMNVEV (reference sequence). V shed 10 bases and J 7 bases; nucleotides not matched to a gene: 8. As DNA, the CDR3 is TGTGCCATTCGGACTAGCGGCTCTCATACGCAGTATTTT. Translation: CAIRTSGSHTQYF.

This clone was observed a single time. One end of the junction fails to match germline, which may point to a read error. The chain is built from TRBV4-2 and TRBJ2-7; the match to TRBD2 covers 8 bases. The CDR3 length is 16 residues. Germline loops: CDR1 LGHNA, CDR2 YNFKEQ. The CDR3 protein is CASSQEAERGSSEQYF. The CDR3, as DNA: TGTGCCAGCAGCCAAGAAGCGGAGCGGGGGTCCTCCGAGCAGTACTTC.

Comments on this clone: The same CDR3 can be traced to other DNA sequences in this sample. The J gene is TRBJ1-4, the V gene TRBV7-9; D gene unclear. The CDR3 contains 14 residues. Per germline, CDR1 SEHNR and CDR2 FQNEAQ (reference sequence). V dropped 6 bases and J dropped 2 bases, with 10 bases sitting between them. As DNA, the CDR3 is TGTGCCAGCAGGACCGGACTGACTAATGAAAAACTGTTTTTT. It translates to CASRTGLTNEKLFF.

This chain links TRBV5-6 with TRBJ2-4, with D possibly matching TRBD1 (6 bases). Trimming removed 8 bases at V and 8 bases at J, with 14 bases between. This CDR3 region has 12 residues. Germline V gene sequence: CDR1 SGHDT, CDR2 YYEEEE. The CDR3 reads CASRRGTDIQYF. As DNA, the CDR3 is TGTGCCAGTCGCAGGGGCACGGACATTCAGTACTTC.

This clone appeared once. The V call is TRBV19, the J call TRBJ2-2; no clear D gene. The CDR3 sequence is 15 residues long. CDR1 LNHDA and CDR2 SQIVND come from the germline V gene (reference sequence). V was pared by 5 bases and J by 7 bases, with 17 bases between. CDR3 in DNA: TGTGCCAGTAGTCTTATCGAGGTGTCGGTCGGGGAGCTGTTTTTT. It specifies CASSLIEVSVGELFF.

The chain links TRBV18 to TRBJ2-6; maybe TRBD1 (5 bases). CDR1 KGHSH and CDR2 LQKENI come from the germline V gene. V lost 4 bases to trimming and J lost 0 bases, with 16 bases between them. The CDR3 contains 18 residues. The CDR3 coding sequence is TGTGCCAGCTCACTCGCCTCCTGGGGCAACTCTGGGGCCAACGTCCTGACTTTC. Encoded protein: CASSLASWGNSGANVLTF.

This chain links TRBV15 with TRBJ2-3, with TRBD2 matching over 8 bases. In germline, CDR1 is LNHNV, CDR2 YYDKDF (reference sequence). Trimming removed 3 bases from V and 1 base from J; junction bases left unmatched: 6. This CDR3 is 16 amino acids long. CDR3 nucleotide sequence: TGTGCCACCAGCAGGCGGGAAGCGGGGGGCACAGATACGCAGTATTTT. Amino acid sequence: CATSRREAGGTDTQYF.

The genes are TRBV9 and TRBJ1-2; no definite D call. With 1 base removed from V and 1 base from J, the gap between germline ends came to 8 bases. Per the germline V gene, CDR1 is SGDLS and CDR2 is YYNGEE. The CDR3 runs to 14 residues. CDR3: CASSVRRDNYGYTF. The CDR3 DNA is TGTGCCAGCAGCGTAAGGCGGGATAACTATGGCTACACCTTC.

The chain combines TRBV7-9 with TRBJ2-1; D is perhaps TRBD1 (5 bases). V was pared by 4 bases and J by 0 bases, with 10 bases between. The CDR3 length is 15 residues. Germline CDR1 SEHNR, CDR2 FQNEAQ (reference sequence). CDR3 sequence: CASSSQGGSYNEQFF. The CDR3, as DNA: TGTGCCAGCAGCTCGCAGGGTGGCTCCTACAATGAGCAGTTCTTC. The full variable domain, in which reference TRBV7-9 and TRBJ2-1 provide the parts outside the CDR3, is DTGVSQNPRHKITKRGQNVTFRCDPISEHNRLYWYRQTLGQGPEFLTYFQNEAQLEKSRLLSDRFSAERPKGSFSTLEIQRTEQGDSAMYLCASSSQGGSYNEQFFGPGTRLTVL.

This clone was observed a handful of times. The J gene is TRBJ2-7, the V gene TRBV5-6, with TRBD2 identical over 7 bases. The CDR3 totals 16 residues. V shed 0 bases, J shed 7 bases, and the junction held 13 bases outside the gene matches. The germline gives CDR1 SGHDT, CDR2 YYEEEE. CDR3 coding DNA: TGTGCCAGCAGCTTGGCGGCAGCGGGGCTACGGTCGGAGCAGTACTTC. Protein product: CASSLAAAGLRSEQYF.

This chain links TRBV5-1 with TRBJ2-1, with D unresolved. The CDR3 loop spans 12 amino acids. Trimming removed 9 bases from V and 9 bases from J, with 16 bases in between. CDR1 is SGHRS and CDR2 is YFSETQ in the germline V gene. CDR3 DNA: TGCGCCACCTCACCTAGTGAAGGTGAGCAGTTCTTC. This sequence encodes CATSPSEGEQFF.